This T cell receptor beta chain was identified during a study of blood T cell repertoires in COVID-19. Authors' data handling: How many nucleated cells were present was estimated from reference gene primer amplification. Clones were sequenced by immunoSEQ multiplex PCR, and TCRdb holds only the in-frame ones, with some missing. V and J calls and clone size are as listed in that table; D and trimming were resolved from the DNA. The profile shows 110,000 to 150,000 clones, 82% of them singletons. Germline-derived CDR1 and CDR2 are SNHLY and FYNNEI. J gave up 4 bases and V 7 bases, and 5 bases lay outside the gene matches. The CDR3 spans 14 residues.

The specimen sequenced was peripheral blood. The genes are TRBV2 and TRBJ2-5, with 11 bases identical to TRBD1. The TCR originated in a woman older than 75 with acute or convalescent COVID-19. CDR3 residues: CASNSGTGGETQYF. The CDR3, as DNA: TGTGCCAGCAATAGTGGGACAGGGGGAGAGACCCAGTACTTC.